This TCR beta chain derives from a study of cytomegalovirus exposure and HLA in healthy donors. Trimming removed 5 bases from V and 6 bases from J, with 14 bases in between. CDR3 length: 14 amino acids. Germline V gives CDR1 MGHRA, CDR2 YSYEKL. Primers included in the PCR were 60 Vbeta and 13 Jbeta primers. Sequenced by immunoSEQ multiplex PCR; TCRdb stores in-frame clones only, minus some. The sample has some 170,000 clones, roughly 79% seen once. V usage is TRBV4-1 and J usage is TRBJ1-5; a weak D match, TRBD1 (5 bases). The source material was PBMCs. The receptor's source is a man aged 35-49 years in good health and CMV-seropositive. CDR3 sequence reads: CASSALGVGQPQHF. CDR3 bases: TGCGCCAGCAGCGCGCTAGGGGTGGGTCAGCCCCAGCATTTT.